A selection of T cell receptor beta chains follows, all from one sample in a study of vaccination effects on CD4 cells after COVID-19. Profiled with immunoSEQ multiplex PCR; TCRdb holds only in-frame clones, not every one. The table includes more than 20,000 clones, around 76% detected once. The antigens of these receptors remain unknown. The sequenced sample was CD4+ T cells from PBMCs cultured with HCoV-229E spike peptides, obtained after COVID-19 vaccination. The receptors were gathered from a human donor who received a COVID-19 vaccine. CDR3s include the opening cysteine and the closing phenylalanine or tryptophan. The D gene is left open where the match is weak.

cdr3_aa: CASSQTVGNTEAFF; d_call: .; v_call: TRBV5-1
cdr3_aa: CASSLAAGVADTQYF; d_call: TRBD2; v_call: TRBV5-1
cdr3_aa: CASSLGQPGRNQPQHF; d_call: .; v_call: TRBV7-9
cdr3_aa: CASSRQGWSYTF; d_call: TRBD1; v_call: TRBV19
cdr3_aa: CASSKTGADTEAFF; d_call: TRBD1; v_call: TRBV6-5
cdr3_aa: CASSPFDSNQPQHF; d_call: .; v_call: TRBV18
cdr3_aa: CASSSRQSDRVLQETQYF; d_call: TRBD1; v_call: TRBV5-1
cdr3_aa: CASSQSAGARYEQYF; d_call: .; v_call: TRBV23-1
cdr3_aa: CASSQGFSGGAEETQYF; d_call: TRBD2; v_call: TRBV14
cdr3_aa: CASSLGLAYYEQYF; d_call: TRBD2; v_call: TRBV7-2
cdr3_aa: CASSPGYEQYF; d_call: .; v_call: TRBV18
cdr3_aa: CASSGGMTYEQYF; d_call: TRBD2; v_call: TRBV6-6
cdr3_aa: CASSAGLAAYNEQFF; d_call: TRBD2; v_call: TRBV27
cdr3_aa: CASSEGFTNEKLFF; d_call: .; v_call: TRBV6-1
cdr3_aa: CASSFGIEREGGYTF; d_call: .; v_call: TRBV7-9
cdr3_aa: CASSPSGAGVVEQYF; d_call: .; v_call: TRBV27
cdr3_aa: CASSIDRGRRNTGELFF; d_call: .; v_call: TRBV21-1
cdr3_aa: CASSFEGVGSNQPQHF; d_call: .; v_call: TRBV27
cdr3_aa: CASSRLLPVYQETQYF; d_call: .; v_call: TRBV7-9
cdr3_aa: CASGTGDLPQHF; d_call: .; v_call: TRBV6-5
cdr3_aa: CATGTGVNTGELFF; d_call: TRBD1; v_call: TRBV9
cdr3_aa: CASSQVAVGVTEAFF; d_call: .; v_call: TRBV3-1/TRBV3-2
cdr3_aa: CASSLARGARTDTQYF; d_call: .; v_call: TRBV11-1
cdr3_aa: CASSLGGLRGYTF; d_call: .; v_call: TRBV5-1
cdr3_aa: CASSEVGQRYGYTF; d_call: TRBD1; v_call: TRBV25-1
cdr3_aa: CAWSVGVGGQPQHF; d_call: .; v_call: TRBV30
cdr3_aa: CASSRKGTGGFSSYNSPLHF; d_call: TRBD1; v_call: TRBV19
cdr3_aa: CASSLNGRGQETQYF; d_call: .; v_call: TRBV6-5
cdr3_aa: CASSLGQGGLYEQYF; d_call: .; v_call: TRBV7-2
cdr3_aa: CASSPPGLVYEQYF; d_call: .; v_call: TRBV18
cdr3_aa: CASGLVYLGAGIAGELFF; d_call: .; v_call: TRBV12-5
cdr3_aa: CSVSDRAANSPLHF; d_call: TRBD1; v_call: TRBV29-1
cdr3_aa: CASSESIAERRMYTQYF; d_call: .; v_call: TRBV10-1
cdr3_aa: CASSLYPGSEAFF; d_call: .; v_call: TRBV27
cdr3_aa: CSVEGGSEQETQYF; d_call: TRBD2; v_call: TRBV29-1
cdr3_aa: CASSLGVGQGTYGYTF; d_call: TRBD1; v_call: TRBV11-2
cdr3_aa: CASSLGGISYEQYF; d_call: .; v_call: TRBV7-9
cdr3_aa: CASIKGTETSYEQYF; d_call: .; v_call: TRBV6-5
cdr3_aa: CASSLAEYNEKLFF; d_call: .; v_call: TRBV5-8
cdr3_aa: CASSLSGGPRRETQYF; d_call: .; v_call: TRBV7-2
cdr3_aa: CASSQSPTPEAFF; d_call: .; v_call: TRBV4-1
cdr3_aa: CASSLQGQPQHF; d_call: .; v_call: TRBV7-9
cdr3_aa: CATGVRTVSNQPQHF; d_call: .; v_call: TRBV19
cdr3_aa: CASSSQGKGETQYF; d_call: TRBD1; v_call: TRBV2
cdr3_aa: CASGLVQSGRFYNEQFF; d_call: TRBD2; v_call: TRBV12-5
cdr3_aa: CASSQGNSGYTF; d_call: .; v_call: TRBV3-1/TRBV3-2
cdr3_aa: CASKLGGRTEAFF; d_call: .; v_call: TRBV6-5
cdr3_aa: CASSQMARTDNEQFF; d_call: .; v_call: TRBV4-1
cdr3_aa: CASSQGQGGQPQHF; d_call: TRBD1; v_call: TRBV3-1/TRBV3-2
cdr3_aa: CATHPGGPSDTQYF; d_call: TRBD2; v_call: TRBV5-1
cdr3_aa: CASRSSDTQYF; d_call: .; v_call: TRBV12-3/TRBV12-4
cdr3_aa: CASSLGGTDTQYF; d_call: .; v_call: TRBV5-1
cdr3_aa: CASSLREGEETQYF; d_call: .; v_call: TRBV11-2
cdr3_aa: CATSPSGGINEQFF; d_call: TRBD2; v_call: TRBV24-1
cdr3_aa: CASSISIVTEAFF; d_call: .; v_call: TRBV19
cdr3_aa: CASSLDRFVSRSPLHF; d_call: .; v_call: TRBV11-2
cdr3_aa: CASRGERYNEQFF; d_call: .; v_call: TRBV5-6
cdr3_aa: CASSQRMLAELGTDTQYF; d_call: TRBD2; v_call: TRBV4-1
cdr3_aa: CASNRGLGETQYF; d_call: .; v_call: TRBV14